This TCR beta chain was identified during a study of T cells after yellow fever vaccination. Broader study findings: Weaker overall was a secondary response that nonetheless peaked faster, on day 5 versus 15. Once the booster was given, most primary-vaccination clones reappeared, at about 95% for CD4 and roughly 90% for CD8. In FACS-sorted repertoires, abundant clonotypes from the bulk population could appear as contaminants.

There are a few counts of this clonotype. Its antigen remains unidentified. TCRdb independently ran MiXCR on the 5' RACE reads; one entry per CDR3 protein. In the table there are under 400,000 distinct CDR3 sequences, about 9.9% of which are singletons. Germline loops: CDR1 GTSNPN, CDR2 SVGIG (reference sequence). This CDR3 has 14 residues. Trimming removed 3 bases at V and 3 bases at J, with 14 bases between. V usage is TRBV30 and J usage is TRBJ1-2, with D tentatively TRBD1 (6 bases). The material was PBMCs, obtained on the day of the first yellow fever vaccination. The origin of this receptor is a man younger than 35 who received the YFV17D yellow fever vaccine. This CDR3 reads CAWSPRNRDYGYTF. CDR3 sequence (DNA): TGTGCCTGGAGCCCTAGAAACAGGGACTATGGCTACACCTTC.